This TCR beta chain was observed in a study of shared clonotypes between healthy human individuals (TCRdb year 2020). As for the study more broadly: The cohort comprised a couple of women and a few men aged 18 to 49 years. Libraries were prepared and TCR repertoires were sequenced by different laboratories using diverse techniques, in order to increase sequencing depth and limit assay-specific biases. To estimate repertoire size and how much clonotypes are shared between individuals, the study performed deep sequencing of blood TCR repertoires from about 5 healthy adults. Leukapheresis yielded between about 0.85 and 9.5 billion PBMCs per donor.

General study outcomes and caveats: Pairwise subsampling indicated that sequencing depth was expected to affect the degree of clonotype sharing among donors. Because the study included only a small number of donors, the genetic and exposure-history diversity represented was limited. Sampling was limited to blood, and TCR repertoires in tissue likely differ from TCR repertoires in blood.

TCR CDR3 regions were amplified from genomic DNA by multiplex PCR using the deep immunoSEQ assay. Extracted genomic DNA from each cell subset was distributed evenly across all wells of several immunoSEQ 96-well plates, and each plate was treated as a replicate. For unsorted PBMC, around 310 ng of genomic DNA, equivalent to around 30,000 T cell genomes, went into each replicate PCR. Ten immunoSEQ deep assay plates were used to sequence unsorted PBMC genomic DNA. Purified libraries were quantified with a Qubit 3.0 fluorometer, sized on a Bioanalyzer 2100, and re-quantified with the KAPA Library Quantification kit. Every immunoSEQ 96-well plate was sequenced on a separate single-read 150-cycle Illumina NextSeq 550 flow cell. As for the authors' bioinformatics: Because the immunoSEQ output held only junctional sequences and lacked quality scores, the filtering could not match the filtering applied to full-length reads. To assign V/J genes and CDR3, sequences were annotated using PyIR, a Python wrapper for IgBLAST v1.9, with IMGT germline references. Reads were removed for weak V/J assignments (E-value above 1e-6), missing CDR3, stop codons, out-of-frame junctions, or ambiguous translated residues. V3J clonotypes were defined by identical inferred V gene, J gene, and CDR3 amino acid sequence. Percentage overlap between repertoires was calculated by dividing the number of shared unique clonotypes by the size of the smaller repertoire. Richness of each repertoire was evaluated using RTK rarefaction, the Chao1 estimator, and Recon v2.1 estimates of unobserved clonotypes. Drawn from immuneACCESS, this table holds only the in-frame rearrangements with V and J called that TCRdb kept. Clones are partly lost; checked studies trace under half to an unresolved V gene and leave the rest unexplained. V and J calls and clone size are given by that table; D and trimming were obtained from the DNA. This sample holds 490,000 or so clones; roughly four fifths were observed only once. The top ten constitute 10% to 15% of the sample.

Details on this clone: Its recognized antigen is unknown. One base away there is no much larger clone; base qualities are not given.

CDR1 and CDR2 are read off the germline V gene (reference sequence) as SEHNR and FQNEAQ. From cysteine to phenylalanine, the CDR3 is 14 amino acids long. Just CDR3 DNA is preserved here, 42 bases in frame from base 1. Compared with germline, V lacks 4 bases and J lacks 2 bases; bases without a gene match: 2. Healthy HIV-negative adults with no recently reported acute infections or vaccinations were included as donors. Only Caucasian adults living in Nashville, Tennessee, USA were represented among the donors. In the unsorted samples, around 81 million PBMCs were counted, and genomic DNA was extracted using the QIAamp DNA Blood Mini kit. After blood collection by leukapheresis, PBMCs were isolated using Ficoll-Histopaque density gradient centrifugation and then cryopreserved in the vapor phase of liquid nitrogen.

The sequencing input was PBMCs. This receptor was identified in a woman aged 40 to 50 in good health. Some clones in this sample may be carry-over from other donors' samples. The sequence joins TRBV7-9 to TRBJ2-1, and TRBD1 matches 7 of the central bases. The CDR3 loop reads CASSWGTAYNEQFF. At the DNA level, the sequence is TGTGCCAGCAGCTGGGGGACAGCCTACAATGAGCAGTTCTTC.